This TCR beta chain stems from a study of CD8+ T cells in alopecia areata. About this clone: The antigen remains undetermined.

Once RNA had been extracted, it was reverse transcribed into cDNA to act as the sequencing template. Repertoires were generated with immunoSEQ multiplex PCR, while TCRdb's copy carries only in-frame clones and drops some. The sample lists more than 100,000 clones; 50% to 55% were seen once. Indicated treatment: oral pan-JAK inhibitor, 5-10 mg twice daily. Study observations and caveats: Sequenced scalp T cells also include alphabeta T cells resident in normal skin. Many expanded lesional clones stayed in scalp and blood while on tofacitinib.

The CDR3 spans 16 residues. CDR1 and CDR2 from the germline V gene are SGDLS and YYNGEE. V lost 3 bases, J lost 0 bases, and 6 bases stayed unmatched. The receptor's source is a human donor with alopecia areata. Sample: CD4+ T cells sorted from blood, taken at week 4, from a patient treated with tofacitinib. The chain couples TRBV9 to TRBJ1-2; 9 bases map to TRBD1. The CDR3 spells CASSADRDRANYGYTF. As DNA, the CDR3 is TGTGCCAGCAGCGCCGACCGGGACAGGGCTAACTATGGCTACACCTTC. Complete variable domain (other parts from reference TRBV9 and TRBJ1-2): DSGVTQTPKHLITATGQRVTLRCSPRSGDLSVYWYQQSLDQGLQFLIQYYNGEERAKGNILERFSAQQFPDLHSELNLSSLELGDSALYFCASSADRDRANYGYTFGSGTRLTVV.